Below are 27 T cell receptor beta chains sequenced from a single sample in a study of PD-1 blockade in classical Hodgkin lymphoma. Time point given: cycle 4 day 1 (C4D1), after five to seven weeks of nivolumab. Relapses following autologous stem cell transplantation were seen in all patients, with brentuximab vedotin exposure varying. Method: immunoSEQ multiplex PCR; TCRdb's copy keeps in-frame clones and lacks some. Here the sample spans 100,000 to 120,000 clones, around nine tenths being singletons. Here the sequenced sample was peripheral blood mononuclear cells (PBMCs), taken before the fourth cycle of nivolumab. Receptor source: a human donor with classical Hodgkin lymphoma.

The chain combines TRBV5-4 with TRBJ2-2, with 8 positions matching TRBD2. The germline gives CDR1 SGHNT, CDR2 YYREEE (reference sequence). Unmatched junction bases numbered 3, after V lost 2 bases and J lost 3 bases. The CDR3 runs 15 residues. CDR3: CASSLRAGDTGELFF. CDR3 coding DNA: TGTGCCAGCAGCTTACGAGCGGGAGACACCGGGGAGCTGTTTTTT.

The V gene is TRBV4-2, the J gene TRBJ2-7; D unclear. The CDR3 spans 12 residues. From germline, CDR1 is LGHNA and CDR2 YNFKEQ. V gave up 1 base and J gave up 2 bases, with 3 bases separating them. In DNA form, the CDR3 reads TGTGCCAGCAGCCAAGGGGCCTACGAGCAGTACTTC. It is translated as CASSQGAYEQYF.

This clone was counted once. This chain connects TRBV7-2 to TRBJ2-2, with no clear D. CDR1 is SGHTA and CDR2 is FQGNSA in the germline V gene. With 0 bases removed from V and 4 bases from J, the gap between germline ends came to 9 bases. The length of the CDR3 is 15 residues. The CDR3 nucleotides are TGTGCCAGCAGCTTAGCCGATTTAGGCACCGGGGAGCTGTTTTTT. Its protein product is CASSLADLGTGELFF.

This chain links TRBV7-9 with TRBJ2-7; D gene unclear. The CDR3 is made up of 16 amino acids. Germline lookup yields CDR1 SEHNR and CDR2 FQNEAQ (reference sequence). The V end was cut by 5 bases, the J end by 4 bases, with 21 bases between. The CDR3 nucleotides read TGTGCCAGCAGCCCCCCCGGCAGTCCCCTTCTTTACGAGCAGTACTTC. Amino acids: CASSPPGSPLLYEQYF.

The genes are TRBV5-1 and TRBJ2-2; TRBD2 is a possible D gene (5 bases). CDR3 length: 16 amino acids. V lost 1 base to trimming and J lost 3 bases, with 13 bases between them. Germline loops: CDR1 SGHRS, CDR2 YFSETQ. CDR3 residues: CASSLIPGSDTGELFF. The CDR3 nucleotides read TGCGCCAGCAGCTTGATCCCGGGGTCGGACACCGGGGAGCTGTTTTTT.

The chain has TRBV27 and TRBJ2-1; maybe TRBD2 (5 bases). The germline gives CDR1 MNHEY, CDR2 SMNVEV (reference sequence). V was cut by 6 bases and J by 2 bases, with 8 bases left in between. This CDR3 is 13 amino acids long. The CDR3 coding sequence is TGTGCCAGCAGGGAACTAGCCTACAATGAGCAGTTCTTC. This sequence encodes CASRELAYNEQFF.

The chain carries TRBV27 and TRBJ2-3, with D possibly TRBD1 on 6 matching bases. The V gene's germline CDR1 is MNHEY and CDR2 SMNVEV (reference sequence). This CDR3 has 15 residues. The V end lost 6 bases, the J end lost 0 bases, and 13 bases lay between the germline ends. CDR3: CASRGAGTSTDTQYF. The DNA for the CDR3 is TGTGCCAGCAGGGGGGCAGGGACCAGCACAGATACGCAGTATTTT.

The CDR3 DNA reads as TGTGCCAGCAGTTTAGGGACAGGGGGCTTTGATTACAATGAGCAGTTCTTC. Translating it yields CASSLGTGGFDYNEQFF. The chain recombines TRBV27 with TRBJ2-1; TRBD1 aligns across 12 bases. J was trimmed by 4 bases and V by 2 bases; bases with no gene match: 6. Germline CDR1 MNHEY, CDR2 SMNVEV (reference sequence). CDR3 length: 17 amino acids.

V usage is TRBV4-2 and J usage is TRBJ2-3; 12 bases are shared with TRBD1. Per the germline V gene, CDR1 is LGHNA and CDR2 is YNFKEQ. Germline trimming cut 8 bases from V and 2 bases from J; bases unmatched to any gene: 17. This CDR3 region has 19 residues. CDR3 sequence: CASGGPGQGAPSFTDTQYF. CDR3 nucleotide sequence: TGTGCCAGCGGAGGACCGGGACAGGGGGCACCAAGTTTCACAGATACGCAGTATTTT.

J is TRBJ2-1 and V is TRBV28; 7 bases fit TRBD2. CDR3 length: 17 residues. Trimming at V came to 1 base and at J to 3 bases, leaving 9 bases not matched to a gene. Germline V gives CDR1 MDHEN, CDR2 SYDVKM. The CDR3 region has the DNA TGTGCCAGCAGTTTATTGGCTAGCGGTAAAGTCTACAATGAGCAGTTCTTC. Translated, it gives CASSLLASGKVYNEQFF.

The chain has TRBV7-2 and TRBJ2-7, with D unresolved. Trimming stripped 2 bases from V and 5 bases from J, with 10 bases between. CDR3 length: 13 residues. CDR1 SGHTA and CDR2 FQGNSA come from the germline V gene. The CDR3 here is CASSLSPGNEQYF. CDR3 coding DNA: TGTGCCAGCAGCTTATCTCCGGGTAACGAGCAGTACTTC.

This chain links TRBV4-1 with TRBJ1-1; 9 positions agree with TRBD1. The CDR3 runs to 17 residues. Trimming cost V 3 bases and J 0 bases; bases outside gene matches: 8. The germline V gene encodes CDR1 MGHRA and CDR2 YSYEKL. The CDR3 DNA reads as TGCGCCAGCAGCCAGGGCGGACAGGGGACTTTGAACACTGAAGCTTTCTTT. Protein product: CASSQGGQGTLNTEAFF.

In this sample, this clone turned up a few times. The CDR3 nucleotides read TGTGCCAGCGGGGCAGTAGATGGCTACACCTTC. Protein product: CASGAVDGYTF. The chain carries TRBV6-6 and TRBJ1-2; D might be TRBD1 (5 bases). In germline, CDR1 is MNHNY, CDR2 SVGAGI (reference sequence). CDR3 length: 11 residues. The V gene lost 8 bases and the J gene lost 6 bases, with 10 bases spanning the gap.

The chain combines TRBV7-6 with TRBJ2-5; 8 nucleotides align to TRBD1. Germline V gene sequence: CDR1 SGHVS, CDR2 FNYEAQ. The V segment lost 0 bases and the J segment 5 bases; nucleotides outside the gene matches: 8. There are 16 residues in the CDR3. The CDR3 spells CASSLAAPGGWETQYF. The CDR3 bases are TGTGCCAGCAGCTTAGCGGCGCCAGGGGGCTGGGAGACCCAGTACTTC. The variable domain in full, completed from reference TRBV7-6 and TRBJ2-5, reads GAGVSQSPRYKVTKRGQDVALRCDPISGHVSLYWYRQALGQGPEFLTYFNYEAQQDKSGLPNDRFSAERPEGSISTLTIQRTEQRDSAMYRCASSLAAPGGWETQYFGPGTRLLVL.

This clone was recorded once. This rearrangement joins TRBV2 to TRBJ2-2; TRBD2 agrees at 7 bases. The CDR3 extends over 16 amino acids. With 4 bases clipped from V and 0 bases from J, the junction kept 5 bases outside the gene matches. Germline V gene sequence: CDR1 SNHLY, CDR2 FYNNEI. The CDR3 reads CASSGGRAANTGELFF. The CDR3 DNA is TGTGCCAGCAGTGGGGGGAGGGCCGCGAACACCGGGGAGCTGTTTTTT.

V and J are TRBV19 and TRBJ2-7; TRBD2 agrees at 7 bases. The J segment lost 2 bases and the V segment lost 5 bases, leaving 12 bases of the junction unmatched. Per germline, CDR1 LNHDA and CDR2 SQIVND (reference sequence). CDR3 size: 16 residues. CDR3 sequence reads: CASSPGSPAGPYEQYF. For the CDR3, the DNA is TGTGCCAGTAGTCCAGGGTCACCAGCGGGACCCTACGAGCAGTACTTC. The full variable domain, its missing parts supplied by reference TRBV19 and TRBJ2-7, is DGGITQSPKYLFRKEGQNVTLSCEQNLNHDAMYWYRQDPGQGLRLIYYSQIVNDFQKGDIAEGYSVSREKKESFPLTVTSAQKNPTAFYLCASSPGSPAGPYEQYFGPGTRLTVT.

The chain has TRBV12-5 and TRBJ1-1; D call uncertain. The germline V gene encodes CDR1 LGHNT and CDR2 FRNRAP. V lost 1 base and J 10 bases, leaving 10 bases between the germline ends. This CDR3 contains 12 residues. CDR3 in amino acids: CASGLDYRRAFF. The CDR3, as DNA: TGTGCTAGTGGTTTGGATTATCGTAGAGCTTTCTTT.

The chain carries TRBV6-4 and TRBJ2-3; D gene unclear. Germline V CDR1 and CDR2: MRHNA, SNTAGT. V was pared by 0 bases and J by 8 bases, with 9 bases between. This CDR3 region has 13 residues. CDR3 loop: CASSDSGSATQYF. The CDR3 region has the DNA TGTGCCAGCAGTGACTCGGGGTCAGCTACGCAGTATTTT.

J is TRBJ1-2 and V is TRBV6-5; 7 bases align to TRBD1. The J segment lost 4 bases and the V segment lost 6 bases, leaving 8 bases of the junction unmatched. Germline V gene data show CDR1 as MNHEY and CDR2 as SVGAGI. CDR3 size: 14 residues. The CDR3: CASRTSGTAYGYTF. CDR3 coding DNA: TGTGCCAGCAGAACTTCCGGGACAGCCTATGGCTACACCTTC.

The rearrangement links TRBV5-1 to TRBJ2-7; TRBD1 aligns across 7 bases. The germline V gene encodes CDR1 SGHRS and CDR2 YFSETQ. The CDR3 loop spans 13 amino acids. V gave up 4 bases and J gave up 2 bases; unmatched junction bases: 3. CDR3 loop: CASSHDRAYEQYF. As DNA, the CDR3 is TGCGCCAGCAGCCATGACAGGGCCTACGAGCAGTACTTC.

In DNA form, the CDR3 reads TGCGCCAGCAGCTTGGGAGTGTCCGGGGGTCTGAAGGAGACCCAGTACTTC. This gives the protein CASSLGVSGGLKETQYF. The genes are TRBV5-1 and TRBJ2-5, with a possible D match to TRBD2 (6 bases). The CDR3 length is 17 residues. The V end was cut by 0 bases, the J end by 5 bases, with 20 bases between. Germline V gene sequence: CDR1 SGHRS, CDR2 YFSETQ.

This CDR3 is CASSQDLGGGRYNEQFF. The CDR3 bases are TGCGCCAGCAGCCAAGATCTGGGCGGGGGCCGTTACAATGAGCAGTTCTTC. The V and J genes are TRBV4-3 and TRBJ2-1, with D possibly TRBD2 on 7 matching bases. The CDR3 covers 17 residues. CDR1 and CDR2 (germline): LGHNA, YSLEER. The V end was cut by 0 bases, the J end by 4 bases, with 16 bases between.

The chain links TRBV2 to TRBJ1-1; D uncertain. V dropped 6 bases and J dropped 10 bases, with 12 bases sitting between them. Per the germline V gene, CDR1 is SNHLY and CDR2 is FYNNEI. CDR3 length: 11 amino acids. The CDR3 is CASRTQFGAFF. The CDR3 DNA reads TGTGCCAGCAGGACACAATTTGGAGCTTTCTTT.

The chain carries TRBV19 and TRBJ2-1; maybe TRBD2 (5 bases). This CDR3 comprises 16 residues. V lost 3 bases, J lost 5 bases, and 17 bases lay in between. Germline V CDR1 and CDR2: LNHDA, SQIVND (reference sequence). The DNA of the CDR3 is TGTGCCAGTAGTATGGTAGCGCGGAGCCCCAACAATGAGCAGTTCTTC. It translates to CASSMVARSPNNEQFF.

CDR3 in DNA: TGTGCCAGTAGCCTCCTTAACACAGATACGCAGTATTTT. It specifies CASSLLNTDTQYF. This sequence joins TRBV19 and TRBJ2-3, with unresolved D. The CDR3 has 13 residues. Germline V gene sequence: CDR1 LNHDA, CDR2 SQIVND (reference sequence). V was trimmed by 6 bases and J by 2 bases, leaving 9 bases between them.

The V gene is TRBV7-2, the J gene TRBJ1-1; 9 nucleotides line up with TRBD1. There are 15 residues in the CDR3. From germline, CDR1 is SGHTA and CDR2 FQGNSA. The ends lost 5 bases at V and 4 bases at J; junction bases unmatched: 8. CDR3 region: CASSALDRGGTEAFF. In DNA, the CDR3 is TGTGCCAGCAGCGCCTTGGACAGGGGAGGCACTGAAGCTTTCTTT.

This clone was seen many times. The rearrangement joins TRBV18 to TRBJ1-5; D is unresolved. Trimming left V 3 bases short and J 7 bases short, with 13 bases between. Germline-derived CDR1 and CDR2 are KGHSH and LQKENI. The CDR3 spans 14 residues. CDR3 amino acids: CASSPERRVQPQHF. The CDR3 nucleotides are TGTGCCAGCTCACCCGAGAGGCGGGTACAGCCCCAGCATTTT.